These 15 T cell receptor beta chains came from one sample sequenced in a study of blood T cell repertoires in COVID-19. TCRdb's copy holds only in-frame clones and misses some; the assay was immunoSEQ multiplex PCR. The sample shows 95,000 to 110,000 clones, approximately 89% of them seen only once. Material: peripheral blood. The receptors stem from a woman older than 75 in a cohort sampled during active COVID-19.

This clone was observed once. V and J are TRBV28 and TRBJ2-7; 10 bases align to TRBD2. This CDR3 comprises 23 residues. The germline V gene has CDR1 MDHEN and CDR2 SYDVKM. Trimming took 2 bases from V and 0 from J; bases not matched to a gene: 25. The CDR3 region is CASSLGLSRGLADSRPSSYEQYF. The CDR3 DNA sequence: TGTGCCAGCAGTTTAGGCCTGTCTCGTGGACTAGCGGACAGCCGACCCAGCTCCTACGAGCAGTACTTC.

This clone was seen a few times. This rearrangement joins TRBV28 to TRBJ2-1, with D uncertain. The germline CDR1 and CDR2 sequences are MDHEN and SYDVKM. The ends were cut back, 3 bases at V and 6 bases at J, with 15 bases in the middle. The CDR3 spans 15 residues. The CDR3 DNA reads as TGTGCCAGCAGTTTCGGATTAAGGCAGGTCAATGAGCAGTTCTTC. This codes for CASSFGLRQVNEQFF.

V and J are TRBV3-1 (or the pseudogene TRBV3-2) and TRBJ2-5, with 8 bases identical to TRBD1. V shed 4 bases, J shed 1 base, and the junction held 8 bases outside the gene matches. The germline V gene has CDR1 LGHDT and CDR2 YNNKEL (reference sequence). The CDR3 is 16 amino acids. CDR3 nucleotide sequence: TGTGCCAGCAGCCTGAGGTCAGGGGGCCGCCAAGAGACCCAGTACTTC. This sequence encodes CASSLRSGGRQETQYF.

This sequence joins TRBV10-3 and TRBJ1-2; D perhaps matches TRBD1 (5 bases). The germline V gene encodes CDR1 ENHRY and CDR2 SYGVKD. The V end lost 10 bases, the J end lost 8 bases, and 14 bases lay between the germline ends. CDR3 length equals 11 residues. This CDR3 reads CASKGSGGYTF. The CDR3 DNA reads as TGTGCCAGCAAGGGGAGCGGGGGCTACACCTTC.

This chain joins TRBV5-1 and TRBJ1-2; TRBD1 agrees at 11 bases. After removal of 5 bases from V and 4 bases from J, the junction contained 4 bases not matched to a gene. This CDR3 has 14 amino acids. Germline V CDR1 and CDR2: SGHRS, YFSETQ. The CDR3 bases are TGCGCCAGCAGAAACGGACAGGGGGCCTATGGCTACACCTTC. It is translated as CASRNGQGAYGYTF. The full variable domain, in which reference TRBV5-1 and TRBJ1-2 provide the parts outside the CDR3, is KAGVTQTPRYLIKTRGQQVTLSCSPISGHRSVSWYQQTPGQGLQFLFEYFSETQRNKGNFPGRFSGRQFSNSRSEMNVSTLELGDSALYLCASRNGQGAYGYTFGSGTRLTVV.

The V gene is TRBV9, the J gene TRBJ2-2; TRBD2 matches 12 bases. CDR1 and CDR2 from the germline V gene are SGDLS and YYNGEE. V was clipped by 2 bases and J by 5 bases; unmatched bases: 7. The CDR3 is 17 residues long. This chain's CDR3 is CASSVGLAGHGTGELFF. The DNA for the CDR3 is TGTGCCAGCAGCGTTGGACTAGCGGGACATGGGACCGGGGAGCTGTTTTTT.

This chain joins TRBV5-1 and TRBJ1-2, with D perhaps TRBD1 (5 bases). The germline V and J ends were trimmed by 3 bases and 5 bases, with 23 bases remaining between them. The CDR3 has 17 residues. Germline V gives CDR1 SGHRS, CDR2 YFSETQ. The CDR3 here is CASSSSGDSWSGYGYTF. The CDR3 bases are TGCGCCAGCAGCTCCTCCGGGGACTCTTGGAGCGGATATGGCTACACCTTC.

The V and J genes are TRBV7-2 and TRBJ2-3; 7 nucleotides line up with TRBD2. Germline CDR1 reads SGHTA; CDR2 reads FQGNSA. With V trimmed by 5 bases and J by 1 base, 12 bases remained unmatched. The CDR3 length is 17 residues. The CDR3 protein is CASSRYSILAGTDTQYF. The CDR3 coding sequence is TGTGCCAGCAGCCGGTATAGTATCCTAGCGGGCACAGATACGCAGTATTTT.

This clone was seen more than once but under ten times. V and J are TRBV5-4 and TRBJ2-7; 9 bases map to TRBD2. The germline V gene has CDR1 SGHNT and CDR2 YYREEE (reference sequence). The CDR3 totals 15 residues. J lost 7 bases, V lost 5 bases, and 13 bases had no gene match. The chain's CDR3 is CASSRSRTSELEQYF. CDR3 sequence (DNA): TGTGCCAGCAGTCGGAGTCGGACTAGCGAGTTAGAGCAGTACTTC.

The chain couples TRBV6-5 to TRBJ2-5; D is perhaps TRBD2 (5 bases). This CDR3 has 13 amino acids. Trimming removed 2 bases from V and 5 bases from J, with 9 bases in between. Germline V gene lookup returns CDR1 MNHEY and CDR2 SVGAGI. CDR3 in DNA: TGTGCCAGCAGTTACGTCCGAGGGGAGACCCAGTACTTC. It codes for CASSYVRGETQYF.

The chain recombines TRBV5-1 with TRBJ2-2; a possible D gene is TRBD2 (6 bases). The CDR3 spans 15 residues. Trimming took off 5 bases at V and 4 bases at J, with 15 bases between the two ends. CDR1 and CDR2 from the germline V gene are SGHRS and YFSETQ. The CDR3 region is CASSFSVGSTGELFF. The CDR3 DNA reads TGCGCCAGCAGTTTTAGCGTCGGGAGCACCGGGGAGCTGTTTTTT.

The rearrangement links TRBV5-1 to TRBJ2-1; 10 bases fit TRBD2. Unmatched junction bases numbered 4, after V lost 5 bases and J lost 5 bases. Per germline, CDR1 SGHRS and CDR2 YFSETQ. The CDR3 totals 14 residues. For the CDR3, the DNA is TGCGCCAGCAGTACTAGCGGGACGAACAATGAGCAGTTCTTC. This encodes CASSTSGTNNEQFF.

V usage is TRBV29-1 and J usage is TRBJ2-7, with 8 bases identical to TRBD1. The V gene's germline CDR1 is SQVTM and CDR2 ANQGSEA. V lost 8 bases and J lost 6; bases outside the gene matches: 6. CDR3 length: 11 residues. For the CDR3, the DNA is TGCAGCACTCGAGGGACAGGCGAGCAGTACTTC. This translates into CSTRGTGEQYF.

The genes are TRBV6-5 and TRBJ2-1; D uncertain. The CDR3 has 14 amino acids. V was cut by 4 bases and J by 0 bases, with 7 bases left in between. Germline V gives CDR1 MNHEY, CDR2 SVGAGI. DNA of the CDR3: TGTGCCAGCAGTTTCGAGAGCTCCTACAATGAGCAGTTCTTC. Amino acid sequence: CASSFESSYNEQFF.

The V gene is TRBV3-1 (or the pseudogene TRBV3-2), the J gene TRBJ1-2, with 7 bases aligning to TRBD1. This CDR3 has 16 residues. The ends lost 1 base at V and 3 bases at J; junction bases unmatched: 8. The V gene's germline CDR1 is LGHDT and CDR2 YNNKEL (reference sequence). The CDR3 sequence: CASSQVLGRGYYGYTF. DNA of the CDR3: TGTGCCAGCAGCCAAGTTCTAGGCAGGGGGTACTATGGCTACACCTTC.